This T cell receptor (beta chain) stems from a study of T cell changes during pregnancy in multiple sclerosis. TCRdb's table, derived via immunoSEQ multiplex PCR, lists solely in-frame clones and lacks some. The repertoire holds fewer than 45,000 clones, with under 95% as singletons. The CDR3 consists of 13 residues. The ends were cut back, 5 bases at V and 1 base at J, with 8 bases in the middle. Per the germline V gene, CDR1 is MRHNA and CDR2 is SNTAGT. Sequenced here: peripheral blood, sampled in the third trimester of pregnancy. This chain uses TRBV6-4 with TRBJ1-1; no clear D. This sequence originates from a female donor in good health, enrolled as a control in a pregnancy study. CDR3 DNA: TGTGCCAGCAGTCCTACAGCGAACACTGAAGCTTTCTTT. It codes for CASSPTANTEAFF.